This T cell receptor beta chain came from a study of cytomegalovirus exposure and HLA in healthy donors (dated by TCRdb to about 2017). In the study overall: An earlier analysis of some 550 of the donors reported roughly 270 Gb of sequence data and around 120 million unique TCR beta sequences from around 200 million T cells. An early release covering 550 to 700 HLA-typed donors comprised about 300 gigabases of sequencing data and tens of millions of unique TCR sequences. Among the roughly 400 genotyped donors, around 81% belonged to the genetic ancestry cluster associated with self-reported Caucasian donors. The aim of the study was to test whether cataloging public T cell receptors could identify signatures of past pathogen exposure. The study profiled the T cell repertoires of more than 500 subjects by immunosequencing and related them to cytomegalovirus serostatus. Along with the roughly 670-subject first cohort, a separate validation cohort of approximately 110 different subjects was used. To predict cytomegalovirus infection status, the study combined high-throughput TCR immunosequencing, statistical association of individual TCRs with disease status, and machine learning. A later analysis re-analyzed previously published TCR beta repertoires from 500 to 700 donors and added high-resolution HLA genotyping to study TCR occurrence patterns. The later analysis used no new phenotypic data to find candidate immune exposures, relying instead on TCR beta sequences and their occurrence across donors. An earlier analysis of roughly 600 of the donors used high-throughput TCR beta sequencing to judge whether each TCR beta V gene segment behaved as functional or pseudogenic. Donor age, sex, ethnicity and CMV serostatus were compiled together with the repertoire data. In a later genetic analysis, genome-wide SNP genotypes for about three fifths of the roughly 670 donors were used, and that subset was treated as a discovery cohort. Every discovery cohort repertoire had been produced on one sequencing platform. HLA typing included class I and class II loci at four-digit resolution. The number of donors typed differed by locus, with about 629-630 for A, B, C, DRB1 and DQB1, roughly 520 for DQA1, approximately 580 for DPA1, and some 470 for DPB1. A handful of DR-DQ haplotypes were handled as single units for association and clustering because linkage in the cohort was strong. On average, about 240,000 unique TCR beta nucleotide sequences were sequenced per donor among a few hundred genotyped donors of the cohort, with 15% to 20% of those sequences being non-productive. Summary of the overall study and its limitations: A later genetic analysis associated a missense DCLRE1C variant with V-gene and J-gene trimming of TCR beta chains, and an independent cohort replicated the association. In an earlier analysis of roughly 500 of the donors, most TCR beta V segments appeared in productive rearrangements about 90% or about 30% of the time, broadly matching IMGT annotations. At a false discovery rate of 0.05, a later analysis linked under 20,000 TCR beta sequences to specific HLA alleles. This cohort had only TCR beta chains sequenced, and the lack of alpha or paired-chain data limited which features could be detected. When HLA alleles, especially DR and DQ, strongly co-occurred, attributing TCR associations to individual alleles was difficult. In vitro tests confirmed that a few of the cytomegalovirus-associated TCR beta chains recognize cytomegalovirus antigens. A later analysis found that most CMV-associated TCR beta chains appeared HLA-restricted, with HLA associations seemingly driven largely by CMV exposure. Correlated functional status among segregating V segments might reflect linkage disequilibrium, but an unknown experimental factor could not be ruled out. The sequencing pipeline was judged likely to have produced a cluster of highly shared sequence variants as a technical artifact. The study listed approximately 150 TCR beta chains as associated with cytomegalovirus. The authors suggested that the approach could potentially be extended to other disease states and immunological phenotypes. In a later genetic analysis, fewer N-insertions in productive TCRs were reported among donors in an Asian-associated ancestry cluster than the roughly 710-donor mean. Roughly uniform sequencing depth across donors was assumed in presence/absence analyses, although this assumption may not hold. CMV serostatus was the only immune exposure information available for the cohort. A further reported finding was that TCR beta sequences accurately predicted the HLA-A and HLA-B alleles for most subjects in the first cohort. HLA typing was unavailable for some donors at each locus, so association tests used only the typed subset. The classifier was reported to diagnose cytomegalovirus status with high specificity and sensitivity in both the original cohort and the validation cohort. In a later analysis, HLA-associated TCR beta chains showed more clonal expansion and lower generation probabilities than non-associated chains that were equally common. According to a later analysis, parvovirus B19, influenza, CMV and Epstein-Barr virus appeared linked to several top co-occurrence clusters. Because counts were too low, approximately 18 rarely observed V segments, including chromosome 9 orphons, were excluded from the earlier analysis of roughly 580 of the donors. According to a later analysis, TCR association rates differed among HLA loci, with DRB1 alleles showing the most associated TCRs and HLA-C alleles showing the fewest. The 87-base-pair reads could not distinguish some IMGT-functional V segments, including TRBV6-2 and TRBV6-3, so those segments were excluded. While some public TCRs were present in many individuals, most TCR sequences turned up only very rarely across donors.

The cohort comprised approximately 700 healthy bone marrow donors. At the time of sampling, all cohort members were nominally healthy, though unrecorded immune exposures were likely present. The donor was CMV seropositive and belonged to the group of about 290 seropositive cohort members. Every donor gave a peripheral blood sample, and the peripheral blood mononuclear cells from that sample were used for TCR beta sequencing. Genomic DNA extraction from the blood cell samples was performed with the Qiagen DNeasy Blood Extraction Kit. This clone was found once. Its antigen has not been determined. There are no base qualities to consult, and no much larger clone falls within one base. CDR1 and CDR2 were assigned from the germline V gene (reference sequence) as MNHEY and SMNVEV. The CDR3 spans 13 residues, from the cysteine through the phenylalanine. Of the read, only the CDR3 DNA is kept; its 39 bases are in frame from base 1. The junction shows trimming of 5 bases on V and 3 bases on J, plus 11 bases between the germline ends.

Library generation was performed with the immunoSEQ multiplex PCR assay. A mixture of 60 forward primers for TCR Vbeta segments and 13 reverse primers for TCR Jbeta segments was used in the multiplex PCR. A multiplex PCR assay on genomic DNA amplified the CDR3 region of rearranged TCR beta genes. The Illumina HiSeq System was used to sequence the amplified TCR beta libraries as 87-base-pair reads. On the study's bioinformatics: Across the 500 to 700 repertoires, a later analysis counted 80 million or so unique TCR beta chains, some 11 million of which were shared by at least two donors. A nearest-neighbor algorithm error-corrected the raw reads and collapsed the reads into unique sequences, merging closely related sequences to remove PCR and sequencing errors. To assign V, D and J gene segments, CDR3 sequences were aligned to IMGT reference sequences. For a sequence to be retained, a match of at least six nucleotides to both a V gene segment and a J gene segment was required. Rearrangements were classified as productive when the CDR3 lacked stop codons and remained in frame with V and J, and all other rearrangements were classified as non-productive. CDR3 was defined by IMGT convention, running from the second conserved V-encoded cysteine to the conserved J-encoded phenylalanine. The earlier analysis of about 590 of the donors excluded sequences that lacked an unambiguous match to a single V gene segment. An earlier analysis of some 610 of the donors called V segments functional above 56.7% productive rearrangements and segregating when the between-donor standard deviation exceeded 5%. A statistical classification framework was built for diagnosing cytomegalovirus status from the catalog of TCR beta chain sequences. In a later analysis, V and J genes were assigned by comparing TCR nucleotide sequences against IMGT/GENE-DB human TR gene sequences. In a later analysis, CDR3 sequences and most-parsimonious VDJ recombination scenarios were assigned using the TCRdist pipeline. A later analysis defined each TCR beta chain by its CDR3 amino acid sequence plus V-gene family, and excluded reads lacking a unique V-gene family. To address suspected cross-contamination and a sequencing artifact, a later analysis removed approximately 600 highly shared, low-generation-probability nucleotide sequences. For each public chain, a later analysis derived a clonal expansion index from normalized ranks of inferred template counts within each repertoire. In a later analysis, generation probabilities were computed using a VDJ recombination model fitted to out-of-frame rearrangements, and the results were checked against IGoR. In a later analysis, hypergeometric tests were used to score TCR-TCR, TCR-HLA and TCR-CMV co-occurrence, with a repertoire-size bias correction applied to TCR pairs. In a later analysis, false discovery rates were estimated by permuting HLA or CMV assignments 20 times. A later analysis grouped co-occurring TCRs with DBSCAN, adding TCRdist sequence similarity when clustering within HLA-allele-positive subsets. For co-occurrence clustering, repertoires with fewer than 30,000 or more than 120,000 public chains were excluded, along with five repertoires with anomalous nucleotide sharing. TCRdb re-hosts the immuneACCESS table, in-frame sequences only. Its copies lack some clones; in the studies checked, an unresolved V gene accounts for under half of them, and the cause for the rest is not known. For V, J and clone size, that table is used; D and trimming come from the DNA. This sample gives 150,000 to 200,000 clones in total; around 84% of them show up just once. The ten largest clones add up to roughly 1.2% of the sample.

Recombination joined TRBV27 with TRBJ2-7; the D gene is perhaps TRBD1, on 6 matching bases. The clonotype was recovered from a girl aged 2-10 years in good health and CMV-seropositive. The specimen sequenced was PBMCs. At the DNA level, the sequence is TGTGCCAGCAGTCTCAGGGGTATCTACGAGCAGTACTTC. Its protein is CASSLRGIYEQYF.